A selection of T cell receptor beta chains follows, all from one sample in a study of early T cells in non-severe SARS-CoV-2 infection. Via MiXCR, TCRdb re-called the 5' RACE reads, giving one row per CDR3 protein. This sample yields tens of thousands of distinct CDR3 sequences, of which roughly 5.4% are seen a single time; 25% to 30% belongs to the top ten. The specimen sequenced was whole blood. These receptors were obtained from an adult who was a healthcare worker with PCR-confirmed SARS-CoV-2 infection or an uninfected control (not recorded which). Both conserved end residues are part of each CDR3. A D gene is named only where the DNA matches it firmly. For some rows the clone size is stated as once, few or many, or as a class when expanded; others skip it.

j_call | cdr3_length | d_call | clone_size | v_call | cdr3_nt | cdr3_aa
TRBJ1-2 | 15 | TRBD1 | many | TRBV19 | TGTGCCAGTACCAAGGGACAGGGGGGGAACTATGGCTACACCTTC | CASTKGQGGNYGYTF
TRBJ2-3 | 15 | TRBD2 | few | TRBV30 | TGTGCCTGGAGGGAGGGACTAGCGGGAGCAGATACGCAGTATTTT | CAWREGLAGADTQYF
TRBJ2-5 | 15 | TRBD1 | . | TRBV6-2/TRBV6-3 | TGTGCCAGCAGTTACGGTACAGGGGACGTGAAGACCCAGTACTTC | CASSYGTGDVKTQYF
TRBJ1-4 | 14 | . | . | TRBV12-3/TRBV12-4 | TGTGCCAGCAGGCCAGGGTGGGGTAATGAAAAACTGTTTTTT | CASRPGWGNEKLFF
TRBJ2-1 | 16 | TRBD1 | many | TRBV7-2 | TGTGCCAGCAGCTTAACCCGGGACAGGGGTGGGAATGAGCAGTTCTTC | CASSLTRDRGGNEQFF
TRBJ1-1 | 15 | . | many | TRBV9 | TGTGCCAGCAGCCCCCACTTTACAGCGAACACTGAAGCTTTCTTT | CASSPHFTANTEAFF
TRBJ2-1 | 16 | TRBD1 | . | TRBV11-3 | TGTGCCAGCAGCGACAGGGTGAAGGGATCCTACAATGAGCAGTTCTTC | CASSDRVKGSYNEQFF
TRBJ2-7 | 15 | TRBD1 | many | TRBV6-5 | TGTGCCAGCAGGGTAGACGGGACAGGGGGCTACGAGCAGTACTTC | CASRVDGTGGYEQYF
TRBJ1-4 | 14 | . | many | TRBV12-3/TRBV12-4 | TGTGCCAGCAGTCACAGTGCAACTAATGAAAAACTGTTTTTT | CASSHSATNEKLFF
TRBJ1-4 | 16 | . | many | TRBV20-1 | TGCAGTGCTCCGAGGGACAAACAAGCAACTAATGAAAAACTGTTTTTT | CSAPRDKQATNEKLFF
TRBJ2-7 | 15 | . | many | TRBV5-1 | TGCGCCAGCAGCTTGACCGGGACGGATTTCGCCGAGCAGTACTTC | CASSLTGTDFAEQYF
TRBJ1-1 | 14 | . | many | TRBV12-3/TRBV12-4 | TGTGCCAGCAGCCCTATCAGTGGGGGGTTTGAAGCTTTCTTT | CASSPISGGFEAFF
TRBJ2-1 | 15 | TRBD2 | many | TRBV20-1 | TGCAGTGCTCGGGAGCCTAGCGGGAGGGCTGTCGAGCAGTTCTTC | CSAREPSGRAVEQFF
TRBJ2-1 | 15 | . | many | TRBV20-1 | TGCAGTGCCCGGGGGGCTAGCGGTTCCTACAATGAGCAGTTCTTC | CSARGASGSYNEQFF
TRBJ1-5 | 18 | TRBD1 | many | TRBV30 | TGTGCCTGGAGACCCGGGACAGGGGGCCTACTTAGCAATCAGCCCCAGCATTTT | CAWRPGTGGLLSNQPQHF
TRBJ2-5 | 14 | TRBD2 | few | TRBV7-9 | TGTGCCAGCAGCTTAGTGCGGGAGATCGAGACCCAGTACTTC | CASSLVREIETQYF
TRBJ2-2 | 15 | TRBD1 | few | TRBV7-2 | TGTGCCAGCAGCCCCTGGACAGGGAACACCGGGGAGCTGTTTTTT | CASSPWTGNTGELFF
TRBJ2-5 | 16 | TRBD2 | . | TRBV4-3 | TGCGCCAGCAGCCAAGATTCGCGGGGGGGCCCAGAGACCCAGTACTTC | CASSQDSRGGPETQYF
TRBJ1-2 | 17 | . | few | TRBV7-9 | TGTGCCAGCAGCTTAGGCTTCAGACAGAAACTTAACTATGGCTACACCTTC | CASSLGFRQKLNYGYTF
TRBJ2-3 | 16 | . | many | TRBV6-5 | TGTGCCAGCAGTTACTCCCCGAGGACGGGCACAGATACGCAGTATTTT | CASSYSPRTGTDTQYF
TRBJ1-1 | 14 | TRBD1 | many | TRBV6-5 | TGTGCCAGCAGTTACTCGACAGGGGTCACTGAAGCTTTCTTT | CASSYSTGVTEAFF
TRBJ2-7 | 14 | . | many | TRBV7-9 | TGTGCCAGCAGCATAAGCGGTCTCTCCTACGAGCAGTACTTC | CASSISGLSYEQYF
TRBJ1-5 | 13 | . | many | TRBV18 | TGTGCCAGCTCACCGGACACCAATCAGCCCCAGCATTTT | CASSPDTNQPQHF
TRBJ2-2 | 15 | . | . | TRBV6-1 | TGTGCCAGCAGTGAAATCCCCAGAAACACCGGGGAGCTGTTTTTT | CASSEIPRNTGELFF
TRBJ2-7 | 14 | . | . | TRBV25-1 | TGTGCCAGCAGTGCCCGGACCGATATCCACGAGCAGTACTTC | CASSARTDIHEQYF
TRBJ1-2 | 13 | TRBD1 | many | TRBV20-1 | TGCAGTGCCCCACCACAGGGGAGGTATGGCTACACCTTC | CSAPPQGRYGYTF
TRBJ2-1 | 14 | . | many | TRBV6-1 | TGTGCCAGCTCTCGGGAGAGCTCCTACAATGAGCAGTTCTTC | CASSRESSYNEQFF